Each of the 26 T cell receptor beta chains below was sequenced from the same sample in a study of control samples from healthy donors and cancer patients (dated by TCRdb to between 2020 and 2021). Receptor amplification or capture employed the immunoSEQ multiplex PCR assay. The source is immuneACCESS, and TCRdb retained only in-frame sequences with V and J called. Part of the clones is not carried over; for the studies checked, unresolved V genes explain less than half of this, and the remainder is unexplained. Present in this sample are about 110,000 clones, around nine tenths of which were seen just once. In total, the top ten clones hold roughly 4% of the sample. Sequences were obtained from PBMCs. Every receptor here comes from a woman in her sixties with lung cancer.

The genes are TRBV5-1 and TRBJ2-2, with D unresolved. The CDR3 consists of 14 residues. Germline CDR1 and CDR2: SGHRS and YFSETQ. The V and J ends lost 2 bases and 2 bases respectively, with 7 bases between them. CDR3 DNA sequence: TGCGCCAGCAGCTTTGCGGACAACACCGGGGAGCTGTTTTTT. This encodes CASSFADNTGELFF.

V gene TRBV18 combines with J gene TRBJ2-7; 7 bases are shared with TRBD2. There are 13 residues in the CDR3. Germline CDR1 is KGHSH and CDR2 is LQKENI. V lost 1 base, J lost 5 bases, and 2 bases stayed unmatched. The CDR3 here is CASSPREGHEQYF. The CDR3 coding sequence is TGTGCCAGCTCACCACGGGAGGGGCACGAGCAGTACTTC.

The chain links TRBV19 to TRBJ2-6; no clear D. CDR1 and CDR2 from the germline V gene are LNHDA and SQIVND (reference sequence). The CDR3 has 14 residues. Trimming removed 7 bases at V and 3 bases at J, with 10 bases between. The CDR3 nucleotides are TGTGCCAGTACAATGCTAGTTGGGGCCAACGTCCTGACTTTC. Protein product: CASTMLVGANVLTF.

As concerns this clone: Germline is not matched at one junction end, which may reflect a read error. This chain uses TRBV7-9 with TRBJ2-3, with D hard to call. This CDR3 comprises 11 residues. Germline values: CDR1 SEHNR, CDR2 FQNEAQ (reference sequence). The CDR3 sequence is CASSPTLSEDF. CDR3 nucleotides: TGTGCCAGCAGTCCGACCTTATCGGAAGATTTT. Drawing the rest from reference TRBV7-9 and TRBJ2-3, the complete variable domain is DTGVSQNPRHKITKRGQNVTFRCDPISEHNRLYWYRQTLGQGPEFLTYFQNEAQLEKSRLLSDRFSAERPKGSFSTLEIQRTEQGDSAMYLCASSPTLSEDFGPGTRLTVL.

The rearrangement joins TRBV24-1 to TRBJ2-1, with 11 bases fitting TRBD2. Germline V gene data show CDR1 as KGHDR and CDR2 as SFDVKD. The CDR3 runs to 16 residues. V lost 5 bases to trimming and J lost 3 bases; unmatched junction nucleotides: 5. In DNA, the CDR3 is TGTGCCACCAGTGGTAGCGGGAGGGCATTCTACAATGAGCAGTTCTTC. Translated, it gives CATSGSGRAFYNEQFF.

The J gene is TRBJ1-1, the V gene TRBV2; 8 bases are shared with TRBD1. Germline assignment: CDR1 SNHLY and CDR2 FYNNEI. The CDR3 is made up of 15 amino acids. V lost 3 bases to trimming and J lost 1 base; unmatched junction nucleotides: 4. The chain's CDR3 is CASSEQGARNTEAFF. The DNA for the CDR3 is TGTGCCAGCAGTGAGCAGGGGGCACGGAACACTGAAGCTTTCTTT.

This clone has only a few counts. The chain employs TRBV7-2 and TRBJ2-5, with D perhaps matching TRBD2 (5 bases). The CDR3 has 15 amino acids. Trimming took 2 bases from V and 2 from J, leaving 12 bases between them. Germline V lookup: CDR1 SGHTA, CDR2 FQGNSA. CDR3 in amino acids: CASSLSDPGQETQYF. DNA for the CDR3: TGTGCCAGCAGCTTATCGGACCCGGGGCAAGAGACCCAGTACTTC.

This clone has only a few counts. The chain combines TRBV5-1 with TRBJ2-5, with 7 bases that match TRBD1. Germline V gives CDR1 SGHRS, CDR2 YFSETQ. Trimming removed 0 bases from V and 1 base from J; junction bases left unmatched: 3. The CDR3 has 15 residues. Here the CDR3 reads CASSLAGQLQETQYF. The CDR3 DNA follows: TGCGCCAGCAGCTTGGCGGGACAGCTCCAAGAGACCCAGTACTTC.

The CDR3 nucleotides read TGTGCCTGGAGTGTAGCTAACTATGGCTACACCTTC. Protein sequence: CAWSVANYGYTF. The rearrangement links TRBV30 to TRBJ1-2; unclear D gene. The CDR3 runs to 12 residues. CDR1 GTSNPN and CDR2 SVGIG come from the germline V gene (reference sequence). Trimming stripped 0 bases from V and 0 bases from J, with 2 bases between.

V gene TRBV6-4 combines with J gene TRBJ1-1, with 7 bases lining up with TRBD1. Looked up from germline, CDR1 is MRHNA and CDR2 is SNTAGT. V dropped 7 bases and J dropped 3; count of bases not matched to a gene: 8. This CDR3 has 14 residues. CDR3 protein: CASKLTGEDTEAFF. DNA for the CDR3: TGTGCCAGCAAACTAACAGGGGAAGACACTGAAGCTTTCTTT.

The gene calls are TRBV6-2 or TRBV6-3 and TRBJ1-1; D unclear. The CDR3 loop spans 12 amino acids. Germline loops: CDR1 MNHEY, CDR2 SVGEGT. Deletions cut 6 bases from V and 6 bases from J, with 11 bases between. The CDR3 region is CASSRWKAEAFF. The CDR3, as DNA: TGTGCCAGCAGCAGGTGGAAGGCTGAAGCTTTCTTT.

The CDR3 DNA reads as TGTGCCAGCAGCCCCCTTAGGACGGGAAAAGCCTACGAGCAGTACTTC. Translating gives CASSPLRTGKAYEQYF. V gene TRBV11-2 combines with J gene TRBJ2-7; the D gene is possibly TRBD2 (5 bases). Germline loops: CDR1 SGHAT, CDR2 FQNNGV. The CDR3 has 16 residues. The V and J ends lost 5 bases and 2 bases respectively, with 19 bases between them. Looking up the rest from reference TRBV11-2 and TRBJ2-7 gives the full variable domain: EAGVAQSPRYKIIEKRQSVAFWCNPISGHATLYWYQQILGQGPKLLIQFQNNGVVDDSQLPKDRFSAERLKGVDSTLKIQPAKLEDSAVYLCASSPLRTGKAYEQYFGPGTRLTVT.

The chain uses TRBV30 and TRBJ2-7; D is unresolved. The CDR3 has 12 amino acids. V was clipped by 0 bases and J by 6 bases, with 9 bases between them. From germline, CDR1 is GTSNPN and CDR2 SVGIG (reference sequence). CDR3 DNA: TGTGCCTGGAGTGTACTCTCGGCCGAGCAGTACTTC. Translating gives CAWSVLSAEQYF. The complete variable domain, with remaining parts taken from reference TRBV30 and TRBJ2-7, reads SQTIHQWPATLVQPVGSPLSLECTVEGTSNPNLYWYRQAAGRGLQLLFYSVGIGQISSEVPQNLSASRPQDRQFILSSKKLLLSDSGFYLCAWSVLSAEQYFGPGTRLTVT.

This clone appeared a single time. The chain joins TRBV10-3 to TRBJ2-3; 8 nucleotides line up with TRBD1. The CDR3 has 14 residues. Trimming took 3 bases from V and 5 from J; bases not matched to a gene: 4. Germline V gene lookup returns CDR1 ENHRY and CDR2 SYGVKD. CDR3 sequence: CAISDQGARDTQYF. The DNA for the CDR3 is TGTGCCATCAGTGACCAGGGGGCGAGAGATACGCAGTATTTT.

The chain uses TRBV6-2 or TRBV6-3 and TRBJ1-5, with TRBD1 matching over 8 bases. The CDR3 extends over 16 amino acids. The V gene end was trimmed by 4 bases and the J gene end by 3 bases; junction bases not matched to a gene: 8. Germline V CDR1 and CDR2: MNHEY, SVGEGT. CDR3 DNA: TGTGCCAGCAGTTCATTCCGGACAGGGATCAATCAGCCCCAGCATTTT. Translation gives CASSSFRTGINQPQHF.

The rearrangement links TRBV10-3 to TRBJ2-7; D unresolved. Trimming removed 8 bases from V and 5 bases from J, with 10 bases in between. Germline loops: CDR1 ENHRY, CDR2 SYGVKD. CDR3 size: 11 residues. CDR3 amino acids: CAIRQGNEQYF. The CDR3 DNA follows: TGTGCCATCCGGCAAGGAAACGAGCAGTACTTC.

V usage is TRBV5-1 and J usage is TRBJ1-3, with D perhaps TRBD1 (5 bases). V was cut by 4 bases and J by 0 bases, with 8 bases left in between. From germline, CDR1 is SGHRS and CDR2 YFSETQ. The CDR3 sequence is 14 residues long. The CDR3 coding sequence is TGCGCCAGCAGCCCAGGGAACTCTGGAAACACCATATATTTT. It translates to CASSPGNSGNTIYF.

The chain links TRBV6-2 or TRBV6-3 to TRBJ2-5, with TRBD2 matching over 9 bases. Germline lookup yields CDR1 MNHEY and CDR2 SVGEGT. Trimming at V came to 5 bases and at J to 5 bases, leaving 9 bases not matched to a gene. The CDR3 sequence is 15 residues long. As DNA, the CDR3 is TGTGCCAGCAGTCCCGGGGTAGCGGGAGACGAGACCCAGTACTTC. This encodes CASSPGVAGDETQYF.

V is TRBV6-6 and J is TRBJ2-1; 7 bases map to TRBD2. Unmatched junction bases numbered 8, after V lost 2 bases and J lost 4 bases. Germline values: CDR1 MNHNY, CDR2 SVGAGI (reference sequence). CDR3 size: 16 residues. DNA of the CDR3: TGTGCCAGCAGTTACGGGGGGGATTGGCTTTACAATGAGCAGTTCTTC. The encoded protein is CASSYGGDWLYNEQFF.

V and J are TRBV11-2 and TRBJ1-1; D is ambiguous. Germline-derived CDR1 and CDR2 are SGHAT and FQNNGV. The ends were cut back, 2 bases at V and 1 base at J, with 8 bases in the middle. The CDR3 runs 14 residues. CDR3 nucleotides: TGTGCCAGCAGCTTACGGACGGGGAACACTGAAGCTTTCTTT. Protein: CASSLRTGNTEAFF.

The rearrangement links TRBV12-3 or TRBV12-4 to TRBJ2-1; D might be TRBD1 (6 bases). V dropped 0 bases and J dropped 11 bases, with 11 bases sitting between them. The CDR3 has 13 residues. Here the CDR3 reads CASSLATGTKQFF. The DNA of the CDR3 is TGTGCCAGCAGTTTAGCCACCGGGACAAAGCAGTTCTTC.

This chain connects TRBV19 to TRBJ1-5; TRBD1 might be the D (6 bases). Trimming removed 3 bases at V and 7 bases at J, with 16 bases between. The CDR3 totals 15 residues. CDR1 and CDR2 from the germline V gene are LNHDA and SQIVND (reference sequence). The CDR3 region has the DNA TGTGCCAGTAGTATTCGGGGGCTAGGGGCCCAGCCCCAGCATTTT. Its translation is CASSIRGLGAQPQHF.

The chain is built from TRBV6-5 and TRBJ2-5; D perhaps matches TRBD1 (5 bases). CDR1 MNHEY and CDR2 SVGAGI come from the germline V gene. V was pared by 5 bases and J by 13 bases, with 14 bases between. The CDR3 spans 11 residues. Here the CDR3 reads CASSLNAQGYF. The CDR3 DNA is TGTGCCAGCAGTCTCAACGCCCAGGGGTACTTC.

V usage is TRBV5-4 and J usage is TRBJ2-3; D is unresolved. Trimming pared 0 bases from V and 4 bases from J, leaving 6 bases between. This CDR3 contains 13 residues. Germline lookup yields CDR1 SGHNT and CDR2 YYREEE (reference sequence). CDR3 sequence (DNA): TGTGCCAGCAGCTTGGCCGAGTCAGATACGCAGTATTTT. Protein product: CASSLAESDTQYF.

V gene TRBV25-1 combines with J gene TRBJ1-4; D perhaps matches TRBD1 (6 bases). Trimming shortened V by 0 bases and J by 14 bases, and 22 bases separated the two germline ends. The CDR3 covers 16 residues. Germline V gives CDR1 MGHDK, CDR2 SYGVNS. CDR3 sequence (DNA): TGTGCCAGCAGTGAATACGTCGTGGGGGCGGAGGAGGGTCTGTTTTTT. Translating gives CASSEYVVGAEEGLFF.

For the CDR3, the DNA is TGTGCCAGCAGCTTAGCGTCCACTTCTAAGGGCGAGCAGTACTTC. Amino acid sequence: CASSLASTSKGEQYF. The chain is built from TRBV7-9 and TRBJ2-7; D is undetermined. V lost 0 bases and J lost 6, with 15 bases in between. Germline assignment: CDR1 SEHNR and CDR2 FQNEAQ (reference sequence). The CDR3 has 15 residues.